This TCR beta chain stems from a study of blood T cell repertoires in COVID-19. Study-level background: Material from acute and convalescent COVID-19 was sourced from the United States, Italy and Spain.

The data were produced by immunoSEQ multiplex PCR, yet TCRdb's version contains in-frame clones alone and is incomplete. The sample consists of over 200,000 clones, around 85% of them appearing once. V lost 1 base to trimming and J lost 4 bases, with 12 bases between them. Germline V gives CDR1 LNHNV, CDR2 YYDKDF (reference sequence). The CDR3 has 15 amino acids. The sequence was collected from a woman in her twenties or thirties who had recovered from COVID-19. Material: peripheral blood. This chain links TRBV15 with TRBJ2-3, with no clear D. The CDR3 reads CATSRAPGQADTQYF. For the CDR3, the DNA is TGTGCCACCAGCAGAGCCCCCGGTCAAGCAGATACGCAGTATTTT. The full variable domain, with the rest looked up from reference TRBV15 and TRBJ2-3, is DAMVIQNPRYQVTQFGKPVTLSCSQTLNHNVMYWYQQKSSQAPKLLFHYYDKDFNNEADTPDNFQSRRPNTSFCFLDIRSPGLGDTAMYLCATSRAPGQADTQYFGPGTRLTVL.